Following are 8 T cell receptor beta chains from one sample sequenced in a study of blood T cell repertoires in COVID-19. Clones were read by immunoSEQ multiplex PCR, and TCRdb kept only the in-frame ones, dropping some. This table holds about 64,000 clones, roughly 90% found once. Sequencing was carried out using peripheral blood. The receptor set was obtained from an elderly woman with active COVID-19.

This chain joins TRBV19 and TRBJ2-3; no definite D call. The V gene's germline CDR1 is LNHDA and CDR2 SQIVND (reference sequence). The CDR3 is made up of 16 amino acids. Deletions cut 0 bases from V and 5 bases from J, with 15 bases between. The CDR3 protein is CASSIDPGRARDTQYF. CDR3 in DNA: TGTGCCAGTAGTATAGATCCAGGCCGAGCCAGAGATACGCAGTATTTT. The full variable domain, with the rest looked up from reference TRBV19 and TRBJ2-3, is DGGITQSPKYLFRKEGQNVTLSCEQNLNHDAMYWYRQDPGQGLRLIYYSQIVNDFQKGDIAEGYSVSREKKESFPLTVTSAQKNPTAFYLCASSIDPGRARDTQYFGPGTRLTVL.

This clone has a handful of counts. The genes are TRBV7-8 and TRBJ1-5; TRBD1 agrees at 10 bases. V lost 8 bases and J lost 2; bases outside the gene matches: 9. The germline CDR1 and CDR2 sequences are SGHVS and FQNEAQ. The CDR3 has 16 amino acids. Here the CDR3 DNA reads TGTGCCAGCGCTACGGGAGGGACAGGGGGCAATCAGCCCCAGCATTTT. It codes for CASATGGTGGNQPQHF.

The chain is built from TRBV14 and TRBJ2-1; 12 nucleotides align to TRBD2. V lost 1 base to trimming and J lost 7 bases; unmatched junction nucleotides: 2. CDR1 is SGHDN and CDR2 is FVKESK in the germline V gene. This CDR3 has 15 amino acids. The CDR3 nucleotides read TGTGCCAGCAGCCAAGGACTAGCGGGAGTAAATGAGCAGTTCTTC. Translated: CASSQGLAGVNEQFF.

The chain combines TRBV28 with TRBJ2-7, with D possibly matching TRBD1 (6 bases). Between the trimmed V and J ends, which lost 5 bases and 2 bases, there was a span of 10 bases. CDR1 MDHEN and CDR2 SYDVKM come from the germline V gene. This CDR3 region has 13 residues. The CDR3: CASSLSGAYEQYF. CDR3 nucleotides: TGTGCCAGCAGTCTCTCAGGGGCCTACGAGCAGTACTTC.

V gene TRBV5-1 combines with J gene TRBJ2-3; 7 bases agree with TRBD2. The V and J ends lost 7 bases and 6 bases, in that order; junction bases with no gene match: 11. CDR1 and CDR2 from the germline V gene are SGHRS and YFSETQ. This CDR3 comprises 14 residues. The CDR3 is CASADPRGGDTQYF. DNA of the CDR3: TGCGCCAGCGCAGACCCCCGGGGAGGGGATACGCAGTATTTT.

The chain has TRBV21-1 and TRBJ1-3; no check of the table's D call, TRBD1, against the DNA was made. TRBV21-1 is a pseudogene. The CDR3 extends over 15 amino acids. In nucleotides, the CDR3 is TGTGCCAGCAGCTCCCAGGGGGGCCATGGAAACACCATATATTTT. This encodes CASSSQGGHGNTIYF.

The J gene is TRBJ2-1, the V gene TRBV5-4; 9 bases are a match to TRBD2. Germline CDR1 SGHNT, CDR2 YYREEE (reference sequence). There are 15 residues in the CDR3. J was trimmed by 6 bases and V by 0 bases; bases with no gene match: 4. CDR3 coding DNA: TGTGCCAGCAGCTTGGCCAGCGGGAGGCTCAATGAGCAGTTCTTC. This sequence encodes CASSLASGRLNEQFF. Full variable domain (outside the CDR3, taken from reference TRBV5-4 and TRBJ2-1): ETGVTQSPTHLIKTRGQQVTLRCSSQSGHNTVSWYQQALGQGPQFIFQYYREEENGRGNFPPRFSGLQFPNYSSELNVNALELDDSALYLCASSLASGRLNEQFFGPGTRLTVL.

The rearrangement uses TRBV5-4 and TRBJ1-2, with D unclear. Germline CDR1 is SGHNT and CDR2 is YYREEE (reference sequence). The CDR3 contains 16 residues. The V end lost 1 base, the J end lost 8 bases, and 21 bases lay between the germline ends. DNA for the CDR3: TGTGCCAGCAGCTTGTCAGGTTTGGGTCCGGTACGGGGCTACACCTTC. Translating it yields CASSLSGLGPVRGYTF.